The T cell receptor beta chain described here comes from a study of T cells in Graves' hyperthyroidism and ophthalmopathy. This clonotype was observed at least ten times. TCR beta CDR3 regions were amplified from RNA transcripts. When the TCR CDR3 underwent first-round RT-PCR, the HTBI primer set was used. TCRdb reanalysed the multiplex PCR reads using MiXCR and keeps one entry per CDR3 protein. The data hold around 690,000 distinct CDR3 sequences, with roughly 17% observed a single time. This receptor was taken from a man aged 50-60 years with Graves' hyperthyroidism. The sample was blood.

The CDR3 region has the DNA TGTGCCAGCAGCTCCAGACTACAGGGGAACGAGCAGTACTTC. Protein: CASSSRLQGNEQYF. This chain links TRBV11-2 with TRBJ2-7, with 7 bases fitting TRBD1. Germline V lookup: CDR1 SGHAT, CDR2 FQNNGV. The CDR3 length is 14 residues. V lost 4 bases and J lost 5; bases outside the gene matches: 8. The whole variable domain, filled in from reference TRBV11-2 and TRBJ2-7, reads EAGVAQSPRYKIIEKRQSVAFWCNPISGHATLYWYQQILGQGPKLLIQFQNNGVVDDSQLPKDRFSAERLKGVDSTLKIQPAKLEDSAVYLCASSSRLQGNEQYFGPGTRLTVT.